The clone carrying this T cell receptor (beta chain) was seen repeatedly, ten times or more. Primers used in a second PCR of about 7 to 11 cycles were a sample-barcoded 5' primer and a J-beta primer mix. TCRdb processed the 5' RACE reads anew with MiXCR; each CDR3 protein has one entry. This table holds roughly 640,000 distinct CDR3 sequences, about 28% found once. V was cut by 6 bases and J by 3 bases, with 14 bases left in between. The CDR3 sequence is 14 residues long. CDR1 MDHEN and CDR2 SYDVKM come from the germline V gene. The data derive from a study of blood T cells in healthy people across ages.

The genes are TRBV28 and TRBJ1-2; a possible D gene is TRBD1 (6 bases). The origin of this receptor is a woman older than 75 in good health. Sequenced sample: blood. The DNA of the CDR3 is TGTGCCAGCAGACAGGGAAATTTGGACTATGGCTACACCTTC. Protein: CASRQGNLDYGYTF.